A single sample is the source of the 23 T cell receptor beta chains below, sequenced in a study of cytomegalovirus exposure and HLA in healthy donors. The PCR had 60 Vbeta and 13 Jbeta primers. TCRdb's copy holds only in-frame clones and misses some; the assay was immunoSEQ multiplex PCR. The top ten hold over 15% of the sample, which has about 98,000 clones, about 83% seen once. Sequencing was done on a sample of PBMCs. Source of these receptors: a man in his fifties or sixties in good health and CMV-seropositive.

This clone came up once. CDR3: CASGEGQGANEQFF. The CDR3 coding sequence is TGTGCCAGCGGGGAGGGACAGGGGGCCAATGAGCAGTTCTTC. The chain couples TRBV28 to TRBJ2-1; 12 nucleotides line up with TRBD1. Germline CDR1 is MDHEN and CDR2 is SYDVKM. This CDR3 contains 14 residues. After removal of 8 bases from V and 6 bases from J, the junction contained 5 bases not matched to a gene.

The chain is built from TRBV6-6 and TRBJ2-7; 8 nucleotides match TRBD1. The CDR3 covers 16 residues. The ends lost 0 bases at V and 5 bases at J; junction bases unmatched: 9. The germline CDR1 and CDR2 sequences are MNHNY and SVGAGI (reference sequence). CDR3 sequence reads: CASSYSRGQGTHEQYF. The CDR3 DNA follows: TGTGCCAGCAGTTACTCGCGAGGACAGGGTACCCACGAGCAGTACTTC.

This sequence joins TRBV5-1 and TRBJ2-5, with 9 positions matching TRBD1. Germline CDR1 SGHRS, CDR2 YFSETQ. There are 14 residues in the CDR3. The V and J ends lost 0 bases and 3 bases, in that order; junction bases with no gene match: 0. This CDR3 is CASSLGTGEETQYF. Here the CDR3 DNA reads TGCGCCAGCAGCTTGGGGACAGGGGAAGAGACCCAGTACTTC.

This chain joins TRBV19 and TRBJ2-5; tentatively, D is TRBD1 (6 bases). This CDR3 spans 14 amino acids. V was trimmed by 7 bases and J by 8 bases, leaving 20 bases between them. Germline V CDR1 and CDR2: LNHDA, SQIVND (reference sequence). The CDR3 protein is CASTPGQIGGTQYF. The CDR3 DNA reads as TGTGCCAGTACTCCCGGACAGATAGGGGGAACCCAGTACTTC.

The chain links TRBV14 to TRBJ2-1; TRBD2 agrees at 12 bases. The CDR3 sequence is 15 residues long. CDR1 and CDR2 from the germline V gene are SGHDN and FVKESK. Germline trimming cut 6 bases from V and 4 bases from J; bases unmatched to any gene: 4. This CDR3 is CASRPGLAGYNEQFF. DNA of the CDR3: TGTGCCAGCAGACCTGGACTAGCGGGGTACAATGAGCAGTTCTTC. The full variable domain, rest sourced from reference TRBV14 and TRBJ2-1, is EAGVTQFPSHSVIEKGQTVTLRCDPISGHDNLYWYRRVMGKEIKFLLHFVKESKQDESGMPNNRFLAERTGGTYSTLKVQPAELEDSGVYFCASRPGLAGYNEQFFGPGTRLTVL.

This clone came up a few times. V usage is TRBV13 and J usage is TRBJ1-2; 10 bases are shared with TRBD1. The V gene end was trimmed by 9 bases and the J gene end by 4 bases; junction bases not matched to a gene: 17. CDR1 is PRHDT, CDR2 FYEKMQ, per germline (reference sequence). This CDR3 comprises 17 residues. The CDR3 nucleotides read TGTGCCAGTGGATCTAGTATTTTGGACAGGGGGTCCTATGGCTACACCTTC. This gives the protein CASGSSILDRGSYGYTF.

The rearrangement joins TRBV7-6 to TRBJ2-1; 7 nucleotides agree with TRBD2. Germline V gives CDR1 SGHVS, CDR2 FNYEAQ. The V segment lost 5 bases and the J segment 8 bases; nucleotides outside the gene matches: 9. This CDR3 is built from 14 residues. CDR3 DNA sequence: TGTGCCAGCAGCCTCCGGACTAGAGCCGATGAGCAGTTCTTC. Translating gives CASSLRTRADEQFF.

The V call is TRBV10-1, the J call TRBJ2-3, with D maybe TRBD1 (6 bases). The CDR3 consists of 14 residues. V dropped 6 bases and J dropped 0 bases, with 10 bases sitting between them. From germline, CDR1 is WNHNN and CDR2 SYGVQD (reference sequence). CDR3: CASSRDTSTDTQYF. The CDR3 nucleotides read TGCGCCAGCAGCCGGGACACAAGCACAGATACGCAGTATTTT.

This clone was found a few times. J is TRBJ1-1 and V is TRBV12-5; 8 bases are a match to TRBD1. The CDR3 length is 13 residues. V lost 5 bases, J lost 4 bases, and 3 bases stayed unmatched. Germline V lookup: CDR1 LGHNT, CDR2 FRNRAP. This CDR3 is CASGPDRGTEAFF. As DNA, the CDR3 is TGTGCTAGTGGTCCTGACAGGGGCACTGAAGCTTTCTTT.

The J gene is TRBJ1-1, the V gene TRBV18; 8 bases line up with TRBD1. This CDR3 spans 15 amino acids. Germline assignment: CDR1 KGHSH and CDR2 LQKENI. V shed 4 bases, J shed 3 bases, and the junction held 7 bases outside the gene matches. CDR3 sequence reads: CASSLGQGGYTEAFF. The CDR3 bases are TGTGCCAGCTCACTAGGACAGGGTGGTTACACTGAAGCTTTCTTT.

The CDR3 bases are TGTGCCAGCAGGGACACAGGCTTCATGCGGGGAGGCTACACCTTC. Translating gives CASRDTGFMRGGYTF. The rearrangement uses TRBV28 and TRBJ1-2, with a tentative D call TRBD1 (5 bases). The germline V gene has CDR1 MDHEN and CDR2 SYDVKM. Trimming shortened V by 6 bases and J by 8 bases, and 22 bases separated the two germline ends. CDR3 size: 15 residues.

This clone was seen a few times. This chain joins TRBV29-1 and TRBJ1-1; no definite D call. CDR1 is SQVTM and CDR2 is ANQGSEA in the germline V gene. V lost 5 bases to trimming and J lost 0 bases, with 10 bases between them. This CDR3 is 13 amino acids long. CDR3 bases: TGCAGCGTTCTGACATTAATGAACACTGAAGCTTTCTTT. Protein: CSVLTLMNTEAFF.

This clone was seen a few times. CDR3 protein: CASSQEAGSSSYNEQFF. The CDR3 DNA sequence: TGCGCCAGCAGCCAAGAAGCAGGAAGCAGCTCCTACAATGAGCAGTTCTTC. The V call is TRBV4-1, the J call TRBJ2-1; D remains unclear. V lost 0 bases, J lost 0 bases, and 12 bases lay in between. The germline gives CDR1 MGHRA, CDR2 YSYEKL. The CDR3 runs 17 residues.

The J gene is TRBJ2-7, the V gene TRBV6-1; D remains ambiguous. Judging by the DNA end, TRBJ2-1 fits better; the J call may be wrong. Germline-derived CDR1 and CDR2 are MNHNS and SASEGT. The CDR3 is made up of 16 amino acids. CDR3 sequence (DNA): TGTGCCAGCAGTGAAGCGTGGGTAGGCTACTACAATGAGCAGTTCTTC. This gives the protein CASSEAWVGYYNEQFF.

The chain joins TRBV9 to TRBJ2-7; maybe TRBD2 (7 bases). The CDR3 sequence is 16 residues long. Deletions cut 0 bases from V and 0 bases from J, with 13 bases between. Germline values: CDR1 SGDLS, CDR2 YYNGEE. The CDR3 DNA reads TGTGCCAGCAGCGTAGCTGGGGGGGGCCCCTCCTACGAGCAGTACTTC. This codes for CASSVAGGGPSYEQYF.

J is TRBJ1-1 and V is TRBV9; D may be TRBD1 (6 bases). The CDR3 spans 16 residues. Trimming took 4 bases from V and 0 from J, leaving 16 bases between them. In germline, CDR1 is SGDLS, CDR2 YYNGEE. The CDR3 protein is CASSPHLRGMNTEAFF. In DNA form, the CDR3 reads TGTGCCAGCAGCCCACACTTGAGGGGGATGAACACTGAAGCTTTCTTT.

The chain recombines TRBV6-5 with TRBJ2-7, with TRBD2 identical over 12 bases. Germline CDR1 reads MNHEY; CDR2 reads SVGAGI. There are 15 residues in the CDR3. The trim removed 6 bases at V and 4 bases at J, leaving 7 bases unmatched. The CDR3 coding sequence is TGTGCCAGCAGAGACGGGACTAGCGGGTTTTACGAGCAGTACTTC. Its translation is CASRDGTSGFYEQYF.

DNA of the CDR3: TGTGCCAGCAGCACAACCGTAGCGGGGGGGGCTAGCACAGATACGCAGTATTTT. It encodes CASSTTVAGGASTDTQYF. V and J are TRBV7-6 and TRBJ2-3, with 11 bases identical to TRBD2. The CDR3 consists of 18 residues. Trimming took 5 bases from V and 0 from J; bases not matched to a gene: 10. In germline, CDR1 is SGHVS, CDR2 FNYEAQ.

This clone appeared once. The chain recombines TRBV27 with TRBJ1-2, with a tentative D call TRBD1 (5 bases). The CDR3 length is 13 residues. Germline V CDR1 and CDR2: MNHEY, SMNVEV (reference sequence). V was pared by 5 bases and J by 7 bases, with 14 bases between. The CDR3 region has the DNA TGTGCCAGCAGTCCAGCGGGACGAGGTGGCTACACCTTC. This gives the protein CASSPAGRGGYTF.

The J gene is TRBJ1-3, the V gene TRBV7-9; 9 positions agree with TRBD1. The germline V gene has CDR1 SEHNR and CDR2 FQNEAQ (reference sequence). Trimming removed 8 bases from V and 6 bases from J; junction bases left unmatched: 8. This CDR3 has 14 amino acids. Written as DNA, the CDR3 is TGTGCCAGCGGGGGACAGGGCGGGGAAAACACCATATATTTT. Amino acids: CASGGQGGENTIYF.

V is TRBV6-6 and J is TRBJ1-1; no reliable D call. Per the germline V gene, CDR1 is MNHNY and CDR2 is SVGAGI (reference sequence). Trimming removed 3 bases from V and 1 base from J, with 12 bases in between. This CDR3 is built from 15 residues. The CDR3 DNA follows: TGTGCCAGCAGTTATCTAAGCAGAGGGAACACTGAAGCTTTCTTT. Its protein product is CASSYLSRGNTEAFF.

V and J are TRBV4-1 and TRBJ2-2, with D possibly being TRBD2 (5 bases). The germline V gene encodes CDR1 MGHRA and CDR2 YSYEKL. The germline V and J ends were trimmed by 5 bases and 3 bases, with 16 bases remaining between them. The CDR3 extends over 16 amino acids. The CDR3 region has the DNA TGCGCCAGCAGCTATAGTGGGCGGGCTGACACCGGGGAGCTGTTTTTT. Protein product: CASSYSGRADTGELFF.

This chain joins TRBV5-6 and TRBJ2-5; 7 bases are a match to TRBD2. The tail of the sequence fits TRBJ2-7 better, so the J call may be wrong. The CDR3 extends over 15 amino acids. Germline-derived CDR1 and CDR2 are SGHDT and YYEEEE. CDR3 sequence reads: CASSLVGGGRYEQYF. The CDR3 DNA reads as TGTGCCAGCAGCTTGGTGGGCGGGGGTAGGTACGAGCAGTACTTC.